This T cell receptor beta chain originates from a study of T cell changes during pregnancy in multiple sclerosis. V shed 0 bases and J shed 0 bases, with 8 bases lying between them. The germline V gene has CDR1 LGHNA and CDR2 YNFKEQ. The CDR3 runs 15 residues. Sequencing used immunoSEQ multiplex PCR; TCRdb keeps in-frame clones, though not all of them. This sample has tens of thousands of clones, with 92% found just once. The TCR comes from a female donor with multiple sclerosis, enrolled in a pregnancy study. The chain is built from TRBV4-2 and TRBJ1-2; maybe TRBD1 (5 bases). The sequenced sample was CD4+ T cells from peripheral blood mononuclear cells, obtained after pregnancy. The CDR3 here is CASSQEGGANYGYTF. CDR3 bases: TGTGCCAGCAGCCAAGAGGGGGGAGCTAACTATGGCTACACCTTC.